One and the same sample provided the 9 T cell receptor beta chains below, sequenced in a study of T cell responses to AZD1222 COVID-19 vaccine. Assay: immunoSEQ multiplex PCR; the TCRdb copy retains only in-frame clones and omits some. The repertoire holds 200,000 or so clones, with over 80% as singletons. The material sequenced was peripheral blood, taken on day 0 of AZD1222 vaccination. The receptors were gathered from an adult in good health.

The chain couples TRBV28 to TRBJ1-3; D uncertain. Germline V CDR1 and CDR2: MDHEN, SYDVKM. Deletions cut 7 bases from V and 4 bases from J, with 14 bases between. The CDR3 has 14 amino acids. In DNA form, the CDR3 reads TGTGCCAGCACAGCCTCAGAAGCAGGAAACACCATATATTTT. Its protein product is CASTASEAGNTIYF.

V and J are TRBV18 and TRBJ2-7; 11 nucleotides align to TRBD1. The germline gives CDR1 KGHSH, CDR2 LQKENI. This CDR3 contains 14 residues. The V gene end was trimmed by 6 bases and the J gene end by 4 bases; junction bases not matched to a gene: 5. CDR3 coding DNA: TGTGCCAGCTCCCGGGACAGGGGGAGGTACGAGCAGTACTTC. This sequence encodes CASSRDRGRYEQYF.

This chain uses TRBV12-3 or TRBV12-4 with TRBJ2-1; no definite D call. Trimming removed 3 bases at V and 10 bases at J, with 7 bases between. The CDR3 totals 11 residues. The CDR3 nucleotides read TGTGCCAGCAGTTTGGTGGGCGAGCAGTTCTTC. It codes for CASSLVGEQFF.

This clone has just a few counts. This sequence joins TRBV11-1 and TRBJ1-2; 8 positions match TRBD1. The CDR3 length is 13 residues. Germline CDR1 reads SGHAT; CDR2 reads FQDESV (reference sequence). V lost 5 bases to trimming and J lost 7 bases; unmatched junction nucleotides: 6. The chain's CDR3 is CASSLDRVGGYTF. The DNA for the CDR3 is TGTGCCAGCAGCCTGGACAGGGTCGGTGGCTACACCTTC.

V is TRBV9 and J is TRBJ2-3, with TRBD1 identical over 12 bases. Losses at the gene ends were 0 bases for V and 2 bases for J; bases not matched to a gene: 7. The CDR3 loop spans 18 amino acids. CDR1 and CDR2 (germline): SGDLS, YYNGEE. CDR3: CASSVGRDRGLDTDTQYF. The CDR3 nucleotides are TGTGCCAGCAGCGTAGGGAGGGACAGGGGGCTGGACACAGATACGCAGTATTTT.

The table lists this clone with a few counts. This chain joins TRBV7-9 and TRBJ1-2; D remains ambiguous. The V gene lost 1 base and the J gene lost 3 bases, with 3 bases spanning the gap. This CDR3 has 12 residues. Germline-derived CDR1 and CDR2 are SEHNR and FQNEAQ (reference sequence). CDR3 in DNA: TGTGCCAGCAGCTTAGGGGACTATGGCTACACCTTC. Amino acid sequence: CASSLGDYGYTF.

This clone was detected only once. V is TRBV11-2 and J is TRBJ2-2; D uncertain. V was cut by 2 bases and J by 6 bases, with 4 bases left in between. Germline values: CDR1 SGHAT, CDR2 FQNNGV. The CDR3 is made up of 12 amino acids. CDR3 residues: CASSLLPGELFF. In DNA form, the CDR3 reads TGTGCCAGCAGCTTATTACCCGGGGAGCTGTTTTTT.

CDR3 nucleotide sequence: TGTGCCAGCAGCATAGGACAGTCTAACTATGGCTACACCTTC. Protein: CASSIGQSNYGYTF. The chain uses TRBV7-9 and TRBJ1-2; maybe TRBD1 (6 bases). Germline V gives CDR1 SEHNR, CDR2 FQNEAQ (reference sequence). Trimming removed 5 bases at V and 0 bases at J, with 10 bases between. The CDR3 length is 14 residues.

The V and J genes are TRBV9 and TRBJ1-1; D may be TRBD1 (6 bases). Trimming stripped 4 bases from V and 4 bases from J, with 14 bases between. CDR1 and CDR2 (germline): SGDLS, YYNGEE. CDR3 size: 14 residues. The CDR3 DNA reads TGTGCCAGCAGCCCGACAGGTGGTAGCACTGAAGCTTTCTTT. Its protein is CASSPTGGSTEAFF.